The T cell receptor (beta chain) under discussion was sequenced for a study of patients and donors after allogeneic stem cell transplantation. Via MiXCR, TCRdb re-called the RT-PCR reads, giving one row per CDR3 protein. The repertoire includes about a million distinct CDR3 sequences, about a sixth of them detected once, and roughly 6% sits in the top ten. There are 16 residues in the CDR3. The ends were cut back, 5 bases at V and 0 bases at J, with 16 bases in the middle. Germline assignment: CDR1 SEHNR and CDR2 FQNEAQ (reference sequence). This TCR was recovered from a human donor who was either an allogeneic HSCT recipient or a stem cell or donor lymphocyte infusion donor (not recorded which). It is not recorded whose cells these are; they may come from a transplant donor. Sequencing used blood, either unsorted or a sorted T cell fraction (not recorded which). The chain couples TRBV7-9 to TRBJ1-1, with a possible D match to TRBD1 (5 bases). CDR3 loop: CASSVLTGAMNTEAFF. For the CDR3, the DNA is TGTGCCAGCAGCGTCTTAACCGGGGCCATGAACACTGAAGCTTTCTTT.